What follows are 9 T cell receptor beta chains derived from one specimen sequenced in a study of blood T cell repertoires in COVID-19. Repertoires were generated with immunoSEQ multiplex PCR, while TCRdb's copy carries only in-frame clones and drops some. The sample includes roughly 220,000 clones, around 85% of them seen just once. The sequenced material came from PBMCs or T cells enriched from blood (not recorded which). The receptors were gathered from a woman aged 40 to 55 with acute COVID-19.

CDR3 protein: CASSLTRSYEQYF. DNA of the CDR3: TGTGCCAGCAGCTTAACCAGATCCTACGAGCAGTACTTC. The V and J genes are TRBV7-3 and TRBJ2-7; D remains ambiguous. The CDR3 runs 13 residues. The germline V and J ends were trimmed by 0 bases and 1 base, with 4 bases remaining between them. In germline, CDR1 is SGHTA, CDR2 FQGTGA. Combining the CDR3 with reference TRBV7-3 and TRBJ2-7 gives the whole variable domain GAGVSQTPSNKVTEKGKYVELRCDPISGHTALYWYRQSLGQGPEFLIYFQGTGAADDSGLPNDRFFAVRPEGSVSTLKIQRTERGDSAVYLCASSLTRSYEQYFGPGTRLTVT.

The chain employs TRBV11-2 and TRBJ2-6, with D uncertain. Trimming took 1 base from V and 2 from J, leaving 9 bases between them. The CDR3 spans 16 residues. Germline CDR1 reads SGHAT; CDR2 reads FQNNGV. The DNA for the CDR3 is TGTGCCAGCAGCTTAGGTAGAGGCACTGGGGCCAACGTCCTGACTTTC. It is translated as CASSLGRGTGANVLTF.

This clone was seen more than once but under ten times. The chain combines TRBV7-9 with TRBJ2-5; no firm D call. The CDR3 consists of 16 residues. Deletions cut 0 bases from V and 5 bases from J, with 16 bases between. CDR1 is SEHNR and CDR2 is FQNEAQ in the germline V gene (reference sequence). The CDR3 region has the DNA TGTGCCAGCAGCTTAGCGGTTCGGGTAGCTTTGGAGACCCAGTACTTC. Translation: CASSLAVRVALETQYF.

J is TRBJ2-2 and V is TRBV14; D ambiguous. Trimming pared 0 bases from V and 5 bases from J, leaving 7 bases between. The CDR3 is 14 amino acids. Per germline, CDR1 SGHDN and CDR2 FVKESK. The CDR3 nucleotides read TGTGCCAGCAGCCAAGAGACGAGGACCGGGGAGCTGTTTTTT. This translates into CASSQETRTGELFF.

A remark on this clone: The same CDR3 is also encoded by other DNA sequences in this sample. The chain couples TRBV28 to TRBJ1-2; D unresolved. Germline V lookup: CDR1 MDHEN, CDR2 SYDVKM. The germline V and J ends were trimmed by 3 bases and 5 bases, with 7 bases remaining between them. This CDR3 contains 12 residues. The CDR3 coding sequence is TGTGCCAGCAGTTTTAGTCTGTATGGCTACACCTTC. Translating gives CASSFSLYGYTF.

The chain uses TRBV28 and TRBJ1-6, with a weak D call TRBD1 (5 bases). Germline loops: CDR1 MDHEN, CDR2 SYDVKM. Trimming pared 2 bases from V and 7 bases from J, leaving 9 bases between. The CDR3 is made up of 14 amino acids. CDR3 nucleotides: TGTGCCAGCAGTTTAGGACAAAAAAATTCACCCCTCCACTTT. Translated: CASSLGQKNSPLHF.

The chain employs TRBV5-1 and TRBJ2-3, with TRBD2 matching over 7 bases. There are 15 residues in the CDR3. The junction had 12 bases not matched to a gene; V was cut back by 7 bases and J by 4 bases. Germline V gene sequence: CDR1 SGHRS, CDR2 YFSETQ. CDR3 in DNA: TGCGCCAGCTGGGGGGGTCGAAATTCGGCAGATACGCAGTATTTT. The encoded protein is CASWGGRNSADTQYF.

By share of the sample, this clone is medium-sized. The rearrangement uses TRBV12-5 and TRBJ2-3; D call uncertain. V was clipped by 7 bases and J by 4 bases, with 9 bases between them. CDR3 length: 12 residues. Germline V gives CDR1 LGHNT, CDR2 FRNRAP. CDR3 loop: CASAGSPDTQYF. The DNA of the CDR3 is TGTGCTAGTGCCGGTTCCCCAGATACGCAGTATTTT.

V gene TRBV15 combines with J gene TRBJ2-3, with D unclear. The CDR3 loop spans 12 amino acids. The V end was cut by 5 bases, the J end by 5 bases, with 8 bases between. Germline CDR1 and CDR2: LNHNV and YYDKDF (reference sequence). In DNA, the CDR3 is TGTGCCACCAGCTACGGTGTAGATACGCAGTATTTT. Its protein is CATSYGVDTQYF.